The 5 T cell receptor beta chains reported below all come from one sample, sequenced in a study of blood T cells in healthy people across ages. The second PCR ran about 6 to 12 cycles with a sample-barcoded 5' primer and J-beta primers. TCRdb re-called the 5' RACE reads through MiXCR, storing one row per CDR3 protein. The table has around 700,000 distinct CDR3 sequences, around 25% seen once; the top ten hold roughly 9%. This sample was also put to use in a study of T cells of mothers and their children.

Sequencing input: blood. The receptors derive from a boy aged 5-17 years in good health.

This clonotype has a handful of counts. V is TRBV6-5 and J is TRBJ2-6; D uncertain. CDR3 length: 17 amino acids. Deletions cut 0 bases from V and 4 bases from J, with 13 bases between. CDR1 and CDR2 (germline): MNHEY, SVGAGI. The CDR3 bases are TGTGCCAGCAGTTACTCCGCCCTTCCGAGGGGGGCCAACGTCCTGACTTTC. This gives the protein CASSYSALPRGANVLTF.

This chain connects TRBV7-9 to TRBJ1-6; D may be TRBD1 (5 bases). The CDR3 totals 14 residues. The V end was cut by 6 bases, the J end by 11 bases, with 17 bases between. The germline CDR1 and CDR2 sequences are SEHNR and FQNEAQ (reference sequence). The CDR3 sequence: CASSGRGASPPLHF. In DNA, the CDR3 is TGTGCCAGCAGTGGACGGGGCGCCAGTCCACCCCTCCACTTT.

The table lists this clonotype with a few counts. The V and J genes are TRBV5-1 and TRBJ2-5; D uncertain. Trimming took 4 bases from V and 5 from J, leaving 15 bases between them. Germline loops: CDR1 SGHRS, CDR2 YFSETQ. CDR3 length: 14 amino acids. The CDR3 spells CASSAGRSVETQYF. Written as DNA, the CDR3 is TGCGCCAGCAGCGCCGGCCGGTCCGTCGAGACCCAGTACTTC.

This rearrangement joins TRBV3-1 to TRBJ1-2; a weak D match, TRBD1 (6 bases). The CDR3 sequence is 16 residues long. Per the germline V gene, CDR1 is LGHDT and CDR2 is YNNKEL (reference sequence). V was shortened by 0 bases and J by 4 bases, with 15 bases between the two germline ends. CDR3 protein: CASSQDLTGPGYGYTF. In nucleotides, the CDR3 is TGTGCCAGCAGCCAAGACCTGACAGGCCCTGGCTATGGCTACACCTTC.

The gene calls are TRBV27 and TRBJ1-2, with D possibly TRBD1 on 6 matching bases. The CDR3 length is 15 residues. Germline CDR1 MNHEY, CDR2 SMNVEV (reference sequence). V lost 3 bases and J 5 bases, leaving 16 bases between the germline ends. The CDR3 protein is CASSLTGASGYGYTF. The CDR3 bases are TGTGCCAGCAGTTTGACAGGTGCCTCGGGGTATGGCTACACCTTC.